Listed below are T cell receptor beta chains from one sample, sequenced in a study of blood T cell repertoires in COVID-19. Using immunoSEQ multiplex PCR, the repertoire was profiled, and TCRdb retains in-frame clones only, with some absent. The repertoire holds approximately 100,000 clones, with roughly 90% as singletons. The sequencing input was peripheral blood. These receptors were collected from a human donor with COVID-19, enrolled during active disease. The donor label of this sample is uncertain. Each CDR3 is given without its conserved first and last residue.

V,J,CDR3
TRBV5-6,TRBJ1-2,ASSFGDYGYT
TRBV11-2,TRBJ2-1,ASSFTLSGRNEQF
TRBV2,TRBJ2-7,ASSAQGIEYEQY
TRBV6-5,TRBJ2-3,ASITGGLTDTQY
TRBV6-5,TRBJ2-3,ASSLSGDEDTQY
TRBV20-1,TRBJ1-2,SVPSGYGYT
TRBV6-4,TRBJ2-7,ASTRNRNSYEQY
TRBV19,TRBJ1-5,ASSIGRGHQPQH
TRBV9,TRBJ1-2,ASSVDQGYGYT
TRBV6-5,TRBJ1-6,ASSDSSENSPLH
TRBV5-6,TRBJ1-1,ASSWGIQGYSAEAF
TRBV21-1,TRBJ2-5,ASGSGQAFTETQY
TRBV6-4,TRBJ1-1,ASSLQTAGTRGAF
TRBV11-2,TRBJ1-4,ASSLFYSTNEKLF
TRBV12-5,TRBJ2-5,ASGPGWGGQETQY
TRBV27,TRBJ1-4,AIPRGGATNEKLF
TRBV10-1,TRBJ2-2,ASSERGMAGELF
TRBV30,TRBJ1-2,AWSGGDRGAYGYT
TRBV11-2,TRBJ2-3,ASSPDVSTDTQY
TRBV2,TRBJ1-6,ASSVRDRGSPLH
TRBV6-5,TRBJ2-7,ASSYSGQGFHEQY
TRBV19,TRBJ1-5,ASSERQYSNQPQH
TRBV19,TRBJ1-2,ASSAEDRGYT
TRBV9,TRBJ1-4,ASSVEGAANEKLF
TRBV28,TRBJ1-1,ASSLGPGENTEAF
TRBV9,TRBJ1-4,ASSGNEEKLF
TRBV7-3,TRBJ1-6,ASSLGDRRNSPLH
TRBV11-2,TRBJ2-5,ASSPTSGAQETQY
TRBV5-1,TRBJ1-2,ASSLGQINYGYT
TRBV2,TRBJ1-2,ASSSEGDGYGYT
TRBV2,TRBJ1-5,ASSWDRGRGQPQH
TRBV6-5,TRBJ1-1,ASSYGGGGGTEAF
TRBV5-1,TRBJ2-5,ASSPTGGRETQY
TRBV7-9,TRBJ1-6,ASSLKAGGNSPLH
TRBV5-1,TRBJ2-5,ASSLTPDQETQY
TRBV4-1,TRBJ2-2,ASSRTPLDSSTGELF
TRBV5-4,TRBJ2-7,ASATDHYEQY
TRBV6-5,TRBJ1-5,ASSYGNSNQPQH